This T cell receptor beta chain was recorded in a study of shared clonotypes between healthy human individuals. General study results and limits: Larger estimated richness was generally recorded for naive subsets relative to memory subsets.

As regards this clone: Antigen specificity is unknown.

Germline V gene lookup returns CDR1 MNHNS and CDR2 SASEGT. V dropped 4 bases and J dropped 0 bases, with 12 bases sitting between them. This CDR3 is built from 15 residues. Samples underwent the assay at deep level. TCRdb's copy holds only in-frame clones and misses some; the assay was immunoSEQ multiplex PCR. The sample carries a few million clones, 85% to 95% recorded once. Sequencing was carried out using naive CD4+ T cells from PBMCs. The subset: CD45RA+ positively selected. The origin of this receptor is a man between 18 and 35 years old in good health. Some clones in this sample may be carry-over from other donors' samples. The V gene is TRBV6-1, the J gene TRBJ2-5; D is uncertain. CDR3 nucleotide sequence: TGTGCCAGCAGTGGGAAGGGATATTACCAAGAGACCCAGTACTTC. Amino acid sequence: CASSGKGYYQETQYF.